The 31 T cell receptor beta chains listed next were all sequenced from one sample in a study of CD8 T cells in Susac syndrome. The RNA input was roughly 0.45 to 1 ug, and it was reverse transcribed with random hexamers. TCRdb re-called the immunoSEQ multiplex PCR reads through MiXCR, storing one row per CDR3 protein. The top ten hold about 0.3% of the sample, which has 85,000 to 95,000 distinct CDR3 sequences, roughly 94% seen once. Source material: CD4+ T cells from PBMCs. The receptors stem from a human donor with Susac syndrome.

The V gene is TRBV12-3 or TRBV12-4, the J gene TRBJ2-2; 8 bases are shared with TRBD2. Trimming took 6 bases from V and 6 from J; bases not matched to a gene: 9. The CDR3 is made up of 15 amino acids. The CDR3 sequence: CASRDTGTRSGELFF. Here the CDR3 DNA reads TGTGCCAGCAGGGATACCGGGACTAGGTCCGGGGAGCTGTTTTTT.

This clonotype was found a few times. The V call is TRBV12-3 or TRBV12-4, the J call TRBJ2-2, with D unresolved. The V end was cut by 6 bases, the J end by 5 bases, with 4 bases between. CDR3 length equals 11 residues. The CDR3 DNA reads TGTGCCAGCAGGTTAACCGGGGAGCTGTTTTTT. Amino acid sequence: CASRLTGELFF.

This chain links TRBV11-2 with TRBJ1-5; D unresolved. V was trimmed by 0 bases and J by 7 bases, leaving 7 bases between them. CDR1 is SGHAT and CDR2 is FQNNGV in the germline V gene. The CDR3 length is 13 residues. DNA for the CDR3: TGTGCCAGCAGCTTAGAGGATACGCAGCCCCAGCATTTT. This translates into CASSLEDTQPQHF.

This clonotype is a singleton in its sample. This chain joins TRBV27 and TRBJ2-1; 10 bases line up with TRBD2. CDR3 length: 16 residues. V lost 4 bases and J lost 3; bases outside the gene matches: 6. Germline CDR1 reads MNHEY; CDR2 reads SMNVEV (reference sequence). The DNA for the CDR3 is TGTGCCAGCAGTTCCTTGACTAGCGGGCTCTACAATGAGCAGTTCTTC. Translated: CASSSLTSGLYNEQFF.

The chain uses TRBV29-1 and TRBJ2-3, with D uncertain. Deletions cut 3 bases from V and 0 bases from J, with 19 bases between. The germline V gene encodes CDR1 SQVTM and CDR2 ANQGSEA. This CDR3 comprises 17 residues. The CDR3 region has the DNA TGCAGCGTTGAGAGGTTGGTCCAGTTCCCAAGCACAGATACGCAGTATTTT. This sequence encodes CSVERLVQFPSTDTQYF.

The chain links TRBV9 to TRBJ2-5; tentatively, D is TRBD1 or TRBD2 (5 bases each). CDR1 is SGDLS, CDR2 YYNGEE, per germline. The CDR3 is 15 residues long. Trimming cost V 3 bases and J 2 bases, with 14 bases left between them. The CDR3 sequence: CASSAPSGRQETQYF. Here the CDR3 DNA reads TGTGCCAGCAGCGCACCTTCGGGGCGGCAAGAGACCCAGTACTTC.

This sequence joins TRBV6-5 and TRBJ2-5, with unresolved D. Trimming stripped 6 bases from V and 2 bases from J, with 16 bases between. The CDR3 spans 15 residues. Germline CDR1 reads MNHEY; CDR2 reads SVGAGI. The CDR3 sequence: CASRQSLGLQETQYF. In DNA, the CDR3 is TGTGCCAGCAGGCAATCCTTAGGTTTGCAAGAGACCCAGTACTTC.

The chain's CDR3 is CASSGLSGGANEQFF. In nucleotides, the CDR3 is TGTGCCAGTAGTGGACTTAGCGGGGGGGCCAATGAGCAGTTCTTC. This rearrangement joins TRBV19 to TRBJ2-1; TRBD2 aligns across 11 bases. Germline loops: CDR1 LNHDA, CDR2 SQIVND (reference sequence). This CDR3 region has 15 residues. Trimming took 5 bases from V and 6 from J; bases not matched to a gene: 6.

The chain joins TRBV28 to TRBJ2-1; a possible D gene is TRBD1 (6 bases). The CDR3 is 15 residues long. V gave up 5 bases and J gave up 3 bases, with 14 bases separating them. Germline assignment: CDR1 MDHEN and CDR2 SYDVKM. The CDR3 sequence: CASSGDTGYYNEQFF. The DNA for the CDR3 is TGTGCCAGCAGTGGGGACACAGGTTACTACAATGAGCAGTTCTTC. Drawing the rest from reference TRBV28 and TRBJ2-1, the complete variable domain is DVKVTQSSRYLVKRTGEKVFLECVQDMDHENMFWYRQDPGLGLRLIYFSYDVKMKEKGDIPEGYSVSREKKERFSLILESASTNQTSMYLCASSGDTGYYNEQFFGPGTRLTVL.

The chain carries TRBV25-1 and TRBJ2-7; TRBD1 is a possible D gene (6 bases). Trimming removed 8 bases at V and 0 bases at J, with 11 bases between. The CDR3 loop spans 13 amino acids. From germline, CDR1 is MGHDK and CDR2 SYGVNS. CDR3 DNA sequence: TGTGCCAGCGGATGGGACAACTCCTACGAGCAGTACTTC. It codes for CASGWDNSYEQYF.

Points on this clonotype: A much larger clone differs from this one at a single base, so this may be a read error. This chain connects TRBV12-3 or TRBV12-4 to TRBJ2-3, with D unresolved. CDR3 length: 11 residues. V was clipped by 6 bases and J by 2 bases, with 3 bases between them. Here the CDR3 DNA reads TGTGCCAGCAGCCACACAGATACGCAGTATTTT. It is translated as CASSHTDTQYF.

The rearrangement joins TRBV19 to TRBJ1-1; D is unresolved. Germline CDR1 LNHDA, CDR2 SQIVND (reference sequence). This CDR3 has 16 amino acids. Trimming cost V 0 bases and J 0 bases, with 11 bases left between them. CDR3 residues: CASSIDRRFMNTEAFF. As DNA, the CDR3 is TGTGCCAGTAGTATAGACCGCAGGTTCATGAACACTGAAGCTTTCTTT.

This chain links TRBV25-1 with TRBJ2-3; 7 bases map to TRBD1. The CDR3 has 14 residues. Looked up from germline, CDR1 is MGHDK and CDR2 is SYGVNS. The trim removed 1 base at V and 7 bases at J, leaving 5 bases unmatched. CDR3 amino acids: CASSELGGENTQYF. The CDR3 bases are TGTGCCAGCAGTGAATTAGGGGGCGAGAATACGCAGTATTTT.

This clonotype was found once. The J gene is TRBJ2-5, the V gene TRBV28, with D perhaps matching TRBD1 (6 bases). Trimming shortened V by 5 bases and J by 13 bases, and 14 bases separated the two germline ends. Germline lookup yields CDR1 MDHEN and CDR2 SYDVKM. CDR3 length equals 11 residues. CDR3 sequence: CASSIRQAWYF. The CDR3 region has the DNA TGTGCCAGCAGTATACGACAGGCCTGGTACTTC.

This chain uses TRBV29-1 with TRBJ1-1, with D perhaps matching TRBD1 (5 bases). Looked up from germline, CDR1 is SQVTM and CDR2 is ANQGSEA. The V end lost 5 bases, the J end lost 6 bases, and 13 bases lay between the germline ends. The CDR3 is made up of 12 amino acids. This CDR3 is CSVRTRGAEAFF. For the CDR3, the DNA is TGCAGCGTTCGGACTAGGGGAGCTGAAGCTTTCTTT.

The chain employs TRBV12-3 or TRBV12-4 and TRBJ2-2, with D possibly matching TRBD2 (6 bases). This CDR3 is 16 amino acids long. Trimming cost V 3 bases and J 2 bases, with 13 bases left between them. The CDR3 sequence: CASSFGAGSNTGELFF. In nucleotides, the CDR3 is TGTGCCAGCAGTTTTGGGGCGGGGTCTAACACCGGGGAGCTGTTTTTT.

J is TRBJ2-3 and V is TRBV9, with 12 bases matching TRBD1. CDR3 size: 16 residues. The junction had 4 bases not matched to a gene; V was cut back by 0 bases and J by 5 bases. Germline V gives CDR1 SGDLS, CDR2 YYNGEE. The CDR3 region is CASSVGGQGAGDTQYF. In DNA, the CDR3 is TGTGCCAGCAGCGTAGGGGGACAGGGGGCGGGAGATACGCAGTATTTT.

The chain uses TRBV3-1 and TRBJ2-7; the match to TRBD1 covers 11 bases. V was pared by 2 bases and J by 6 bases, with 6 bases of the junction left unmatched. The CDR3 sequence is 15 residues long. Per the germline V gene, CDR1 is LGHDT and CDR2 is YNNKEL (reference sequence). The CDR3, as DNA: TGTGCCAGCAGCCAAACGATGGGACAGGGGGGCGAGCAGTACTTC. Translating gives CASSQTMGQGGEQYF.

The rearrangement uses TRBV4-1 and TRBJ2-2; no clear D. The CDR3 extends over 16 amino acids. The germline V and J ends were trimmed by 0 bases and 9 bases, with 17 bases remaining between them. Germline CDR1 is MGHRA and CDR2 is YSYEKL. The CDR3 DNA follows: TGCGCCAGCAGCCAAGAGGTGGTGACTCCCCGCCGGGAGCTGTTTTTT. It translates to CASSQEVVTPRRELFF.

The chain couples TRBV19 to TRBJ2-2; TRBD2 is a possible D gene (6 bases). Trimming pared 6 bases from V and 5 bases from J, leaving 13 bases between. From germline, CDR1 is LNHDA and CDR2 SQIVND (reference sequence). This CDR3 region has 14 residues. This CDR3 reads CASRMRGLTGELFF. DNA of the CDR3: TGTGCCAGTAGAATGCGGGGTTTAACCGGGGAGCTGTTTTTT.

CDR3 sequence (DNA): TGTGCCAGCAGCTTAAGTGGGATGGGCGCCGGCACCGGGGAGCTGTTTTTT. This sequence encodes CASSLSGMGAGTGELFF. The J gene is TRBJ2-2, the V gene TRBV7-6; D not certain. Germline V gene data show CDR1 as SGHVS and CDR2 as FNYEAQ. The CDR3 totals 17 residues. V lost 2 bases, J lost 4 bases, and 17 bases lay in between.

In this sample, this clonotype turned up once. The chain recombines TRBV29-1 with TRBJ1-2; maybe TRBD1 (6 bases). The V and J ends lost 2 bases and 7 bases respectively, with 17 bases between them. The CDR3 runs to 14 residues. Looked up from germline, CDR1 is SQVTM and CDR2 is ANQGSEA. The CDR3 here is CSVETVKGVSGYTF. CDR3 DNA: TGCAGCGTTGAAACAGTGAAGGGGGTTAGTGGCTACACCTTC.

This chain uses TRBV10-3 with TRBJ1-5; D remains ambiguous. Deletions cut 4 bases from V and 4 bases from J, with 17 bases between. Per the germline V gene, CDR1 is ENHRY and CDR2 is SYGVKD. The CDR3 extends over 16 amino acids. CDR3 in amino acids: CAISGETRLRNQPQHF. As DNA, the CDR3 is TGTGCCATCAGTGGGGAGACCCGTCTTCGTAATCAGCCCCAGCATTTT.

The V and J genes are TRBV4-1 and TRBJ2-2, with 9 bases that match TRBD1. With V trimmed by 4 bases and J by 5 bases, 5 bases remained unmatched. The germline CDR1 and CDR2 sequences are MGHRA and YSYEKL. There are 15 residues in the CDR3. Here the CDR3 reads CASSLGQGWTGELFF. CDR3 bases: TGCGCCAGCAGCCTCGGACAGGGGTGGACCGGGGAGCTGTTTTTT.

This CDR3 reads CASSYGGRGNIQYF. For the CDR3, the DNA is TGTGCCAGCAGTTACGGGGGCCGGGGAAACATTCAGTACTTC. The rearrangement joins TRBV27 to TRBJ2-4; possibly TRBD1 or TRBD2 for D (6 bases each). The V gene's germline CDR1 is MNHEY and CDR2 SMNVEV (reference sequence). Trimming removed 4 bases from V and 6 bases from J, with 13 bases in between. The CDR3 length is 14 residues.

The CDR3 loop is CASSQEEGIPLHF. The CDR3 nucleotides read TGTGCCAGCAGCCAAGAGGAGGGGATCCCCCTCCACTTT. The J gene is TRBJ1-6, the V gene TRBV14; D possibly corresponds to TRBD1 (5 bases). V was cut by 0 bases and J by 13 bases, with 10 bases left in between. There are 13 residues in the CDR3. CDR1 is SGHDN, CDR2 FVKESK, per germline.

The V call is TRBV29-1, the J call TRBJ2-3, with D possibly being TRBD1 (6 bases). Germline CDR1 SQVTM, CDR2 ANQGSEA. CDR3 length: 13 amino acids. The germline V and J ends were trimmed by 7 bases and 1 base, with 12 bases remaining between them. This CDR3 is CSDRDIGTDTQYF. DNA of the CDR3: TGCAGCGACCGGGACATAGGCACAGATACGCAGTATTTT.

The V call is TRBV20-1, the J call TRBJ1-5; tentative D call: TRBD1 (5 bases). CDR1 DFQATT and CDR2 SNEGSKA come from the germline V gene (reference sequence). This CDR3 is built from 13 residues. The CDR3 DNA follows: TGCAGCAACTCCCAGGGTTCCAATCAGCCCCAGCATTTT. Translated: CSNSQGSNQPQHF.

The chain carries TRBV6-2 or TRBV6-3 and TRBJ1-1; possibly TRBD1 for D (5 bases). The germline V gene has CDR1 MNHEY and CDR2 SVGEGT. The CDR3 spans 13 residues. V lost 11 bases, J lost 0 bases, and 13 bases lay in between. In DNA, the CDR3 is TGTGCCTCTCAGGGCAACATGAACACTGAAGCTTTCTTT. The encoded protein is CASQGNMNTEAFF.

The chain uses TRBV7-3 and TRBJ1-1, with TRBD1 matching 8 bases. The CDR3 length is 17 residues. The V and J ends lost 2 bases and 1 base, in that order; junction bases with no gene match: 9. The germline CDR1 and CDR2 sequences are SGHTA and FQGTGA. The CDR3, as DNA: TGTGCCAGCAGCTTAGGTATTCCAGGACAGGGGAACACTGAAGCTTTCTTT. This translates into CASSLGIPGQGNTEAFF.

This rearrangement joins TRBV28 to TRBJ1-2, with D perhaps TRBD1 (6 bases). The CDR3 runs to 13 residues. The V end was cut by 6 bases, the J end by 2 bases, with 10 bases between. Germline values: CDR1 MDHEN, CDR2 SYDVKM. CDR3 sequence (DNA): TGTGCCAGCAGGGTGGACAGCAACTATGGCTACACCTTC. Protein: CASRVDSNYGYTF.